The source of this TCR beta chain is a study of sequential checkpoint blockade in melanoma. This sample's treatment: randomized to nivolumab then ipilimumab (arm A) or the reverse (arm B). Assay: immunoSEQ multiplex PCR; the TCRdb copy retains only in-frame clones and omits some. Seen here are around 11,000 clones, roughly 60% observed once, and the top ten hold 16%. Between the trimmed V and J ends, which lost 3 bases and 2 bases, there was a span of 10 bases. The germline gives CDR1 ENHRY, CDR2 SYGVKD. The CDR3 runs 14 residues. The sequence was collected from a human donor with melanoma. V is TRBV10-3 and J is TRBJ1-1, with D possibly being TRBD1 (5 bases). The sequencing used CD8+ T cells sorted from blood (inferred from file names), collected from a patient given nivolumab and ipilimumab in sequence. CDR3 nucleotide sequence: TGTGCCATCAGTGACCCAGGGTTAAACACTGAAGCTTTCTTT. As protein: CAISDPGLNTEAFF.